Following are 24 T cell receptor beta chains from one sample sequenced in a study of regulatory T cells in long-lasting Graves disease (TCRdb year 2021). The time point label, read with the paper, signifies: persistent/refractory GD, antithyroid drugs over 5 years with positive TRAb. For both TCR sequencing and RNA sequencing, RNA was extracted from PBMCs in TRIzol. Library preparation used multiplex PCR. Sequencing used an Illumina HiSeq 4000. To build TCR beta libraries, CDR3 regions were amplified by Arm-PCR using iRepertoire HTBI primers. In TCRdb, the public reads were trimmed at Q25 with fastp and aligned with MiXCR, with productive beta chains retained. Rows are combined by CDR3 protein, so each entry shows the most common genes and DNA. The sample table holds hundreds of thousands of distinct CDR3 sequences, of which 20% to 25% were seen once. The ten biggest clones cover 14% of the sample.

Sequenced material: peripheral blood mononuclear cells (PBMCs), taken when the disease was refractory, from a patient treated with antithyroid drugs. All receptors come from a female donor with Graves disease.

This clonotype was seen a handful of times. The CDR3 reads CASSLDRASGANVLTF. The CDR3 DNA reads as TGTGCCAGCAGCTTAGACAGGGCCTCTGGGGCCAACGTCCTGACTTTC. The V gene is TRBV5-5, the J gene TRBJ2-6; TRBD1 matches 7 bases. V was pared by 2 bases and J by 0 bases, with 2 bases of the junction left unmatched. The germline V gene has CDR1 SGHKS and CDR2 YYEKEE (reference sequence). The CDR3 consists of 16 residues.

The genes are TRBV4-1 and TRBJ2-4, with D perhaps TRBD2 (5 bases). The CDR3 length is 14 residues. V lost 2 bases to trimming and J lost 4 bases, with 9 bases between them. Germline-derived CDR1 and CDR2 are MGHRA and YSYEKL. The CDR3 DNA is TGCGCCAGCAGCCAACCAGCGGAGAAAAACATTCAGTACTTC. Residues: CASSQPAEKNIQYF.

The J gene is TRBJ2-2, the V gene TRBV5-1; 7 bases are shared with TRBD2. There are 14 residues in the CDR3. The ends lost 3 bases at V and 6 bases at J; junction bases unmatched: 5. CDR1 SGHRS and CDR2 YFSETQ come from the germline V gene. The CDR3 nucleotides read TGCGCCAGCAGCTGGGAGGGAAAACCCGGGGAGCTGTTTTTT. Translating it yields CASSWEGKPGELFF.

The chain couples TRBV3-1 to TRBJ2-7, with no clear D. Looked up from germline, CDR1 is LGHDT and CDR2 is YNNKEL (reference sequence). Trimming pared 1 base from V and 1 base from J, leaving 14 bases between. The CDR3 sequence is 16 residues long. The CDR3 DNA sequence: TGTGCCAGCAGCCAAGTCGGCTTAGGGCCATCCTACGAGCAGTACTTC. It is translated as CASSQVGLGPSYEQYF.

Comments on this clonotype: A much larger clonotype is one base distant, so this may be a read error. The chain couples TRBV6-1 to TRBJ1-2, with D uncertain. Germline loops: CDR1 MNHNS, CDR2 SASEGT. Deletions cut 8 bases from V and 9 bases from J, with 10 bases between. This CDR3 is built from 10 residues. CDR3 sequence: CASREYSYTF. Here the CDR3 DNA reads TGTGCCAGCCGCGAATACAGCTACACCTTC.

This clonotype has ten or more counts. This chain uses TRBV2 with TRBJ2-7; 14 bases align to TRBD2. Losses at the gene ends were 10 bases for V and 7 bases for J; bases not matched to a gene: 15. The CDR3 covers 16 residues. The germline V gene encodes CDR1 SNHLY and CDR2 FYNNEI. The CDR3 sequence is CATKAGLAGVGKEQYF. The CDR3 coding sequence is TGTGCCACCAAGGCGGGACTAGCGGGAGTCGGCAAAGAGCAGTACTTC. The full variable domain, completed using reference TRBV2 and TRBJ2-7, is EPEVTQTPSHQVTQMGQEVILRCVPISNHLYFYWYRQILGQKVEFLVSFYNNEISEKSEIFDDQFSVERPDGSNFTLKIRSTKLEDSAMYFCATKAGLAGVGKEQYFGPGTRLTVT.

CDR3 protein: CSARDDTGNNQPQHF. DNA for the CDR3: TGCAGTGCTAGAGATGATACAGGAAACAATCAGCCCCAGCATTTT. This chain uses TRBV20-1 with TRBJ1-5, with D possibly TRBD1 on 5 matching bases. The V gene lost 0 bases and the J gene lost 3 bases, with 12 bases spanning the gap. Germline CDR1 DFQATT, CDR2 SNEGSKA (reference sequence). The CDR3 has 15 amino acids.

This clonotype was seen ten or more times. J is TRBJ1-1 and V is TRBV3-1; D gene unclear. This CDR3 spans 16 amino acids. Germline CDR1 is LGHDT and CDR2 is YNNKEL (reference sequence). The V end lost 0 bases, the J end lost 6 bases, and 17 bases lay between the germline ends. CDR3 sequence reads: CASSQDPPGRGPEAFF. CDR3 in DNA: TGTGCCAGCAGCCAAGATCCTCCCGGCCGAGGACCTGAAGCTTTCTTT.

This clonotype was counted ten times or more. The chain carries TRBV6-1 and TRBJ2-5; possible D gene TRBD2, 6 bases. The CDR3 is 15 residues long. The germline CDR1 and CDR2 sequences are MNHNS and SASEGT. Between the trimmed V and J ends, which lost 6 bases and 3 bases, there was a span of 17 bases. In nucleotides, the CDR3 is TGTGCCAGCAGCAGGTCGGTGTGGGAGGAAGAGACCCAGTACTTC. Protein product: CASSRSVWEEETQYF.

Many counts were recorded for this clonotype. CDR3 nucleotides: TGTGCCAGCAGTGAAGTTCAGGGGGGCGCGATGGACGAGCAGTACTTC. Translated: CASSEVQGGAMDEQYF. This rearrangement joins TRBV2 to TRBJ2-7, with a tentative D call TRBD1 (7 bases). The CDR3 has 16 amino acids. Between the trimmed V and J ends, which lost 1 base and 5 bases, there was a span of 18 bases. CDR1 and CDR2 from the germline V gene are SNHLY and FYNNEI.

This clonotype showed up many times. The chain couples TRBV28 to TRBJ2-1, with 9 positions matching TRBD2. The junction had 11 bases not matched to a gene; V was cut back by 6 bases and J by 8 bases. CDR1 and CDR2 from the germline V gene are MDHEN and SYDVKM. The CDR3 is 15 amino acids. As DNA, the CDR3 is TGTGCCAGCAGACCCCCTGCGGGAGGGCCCCATGAGCAGTTCTTC. Its protein product is CASRPPAGGPHEQFF.

This clonotype was observed many times. The chain recombines TRBV20-1 with TRBJ2-5, with 8 nucleotides matching TRBD2. The CDR3 is 16 residues long. Germline V gene lookup returns CDR1 DFQATT and CDR2 SNEGSKA (reference sequence). The V segment lost 6 bases and the J segment 1 base; nucleotides outside the gene matches: 13. The CDR3 reads CSAEPAVAGGQETQYF. Here the CDR3 DNA reads TGCAGTGCCGAACCAGCTGTTGCGGGGGGCCAAGAGACCCAGTACTTC.

The gene calls are TRBV20-1 and TRBJ2-5, with D maybe TRBD1 (6 bases). V was trimmed by 3 bases and J by 5 bases, leaving 13 bases between them. Germline CDR1 and CDR2: DFQATT and SNEGSKA (reference sequence). The CDR3 loop spans 13 amino acids. The CDR3 region is CSASPTGMETQYF. In nucleotides, the CDR3 is TGCAGTGCTAGCCCGACAGGAATGGAGACCCAGTACTTC.

This clonotype was seen only once. The chain uses TRBV30 and TRBJ2-3; D is unresolved. Germline loops: CDR1 GTSNPN, CDR2 SVGIG (reference sequence). V was clipped by 0 bases and J by 4 bases, with 8 bases between them. This CDR3 is 13 amino acids long. CDR3 loop: CAWSVMRADTQYF. CDR3 bases: TGTGCCTGGAGTGTCATGCGCGCAGATACGCAGTATTTT.

The chain combines TRBV5-1 with TRBJ2-7; TRBD2 matches 7 bases. The CDR3 runs 15 residues. V lost 3 bases to trimming and J lost 3 bases; unmatched junction nucleotides: 9. Germline lookup yields CDR1 SGHRS and CDR2 YFSETQ. This CDR3 is CASSSGGGGIYEQYF. CDR3 coding DNA: TGCGCCAGCAGCTCCGGAGGCGGGGGAATCTACGAGCAGTACTTC.

This clonotype has at least ten counts. This sequence joins TRBV7-8 and TRBJ1-1, with D hard to call. Germline CDR1 SGHVS, CDR2 FQNEAQ. This CDR3 comprises 15 residues. Deletions cut 2 bases from V and 1 base from J, with 11 bases between. CDR3 loop: CASSLRESKNTEAFF. The CDR3 DNA is TGTGCCAGCAGCTTAAGGGAGAGCAAGAACACTGAAGCTTTCTTT.

The V gene is TRBV9, the J gene TRBJ1-1, with D unresolved. CDR1 is SGDLS and CDR2 is YYNGEE in the germline V gene. The CDR3 extends over 15 amino acids. The V and J ends lost 0 bases and 4 bases respectively, with 13 bases between them. The CDR3: CASSVEALEGTEAFF. The CDR3 bases are TGTGCCAGCAGCGTAGAAGCCCTGGAAGGCACTGAAGCTTTCTTT.

This clonotype showed up many times. V usage is TRBV3-1 and J usage is TRBJ1-6, with D maybe TRBD1 (6 bases). This CDR3 has 15 amino acids. CDR1 and CDR2 (germline): LGHDT, YNNKEL (reference sequence). The V gene lost 4 bases and the J gene lost 9 bases, with 16 bases spanning the gap. In nucleotides, the CDR3 is TGTGCCAGCAGCCGAGGACAGAAGGGGAGTTCACCCCTCCACTTT. It is translated as CASSRGQKGSSPLHF.

Details on this clonotype: A much bigger clone sits one base away, suggesting this may be a read error. The chain recombines TRBV11-1 with TRBJ2-5, with a tentative D call TRBD2 (5 bases). The CDR3 is 14 amino acids. Germline V lookup: CDR1 SGHAT, CDR2 FQDESV (reference sequence). Deletions cut 3 bases from V and 5 bases from J, with 13 bases between. The DNA for the CDR3 is TGTGCCAGCAGCTTGGCTAGCCCCCGGGAGACCCAGTACTTC. Encoded protein: CASSLASPRETQYF.

This clonotype has a count of ten or more. The gene calls are TRBV29-1 and TRBJ2-5, with D hard to call. Trimming took 7 bases from V and 4 from J, leaving 16 bases between them. This CDR3 is 13 amino acids long. From germline, CDR1 is SQVTM and CDR2 ANQGSEA. The chain's CDR3 is CSAPVTGSETQYF. The CDR3 DNA reads TGCAGCGCCCCGGTAACGGGCTCAGAGACCCAGTACTTC.

In its sample, this clonotype was seen many times. The chain combines TRBV12-3 or TRBV12-4 with TRBJ2-2, with D maybe TRBD1 (5 bases). The ends were cut back, 7 bases at V and 0 bases at J, with 9 bases in the middle. CDR3 length: 14 residues. CDR3 amino acids: CASIGASNTGELFF. CDR3 DNA sequence: TGTGCCAGCATTGGGGCCTCGAACACCGGGGAGCTGTTTTTT.

This clonotype was observed many times. Here the CDR3 DNA reads TGTGCCAGCAGGACCTCGACGGGCTACGAGCAGTACTTC. It specifies CASRTSTGYEQYF. The gene calls are TRBV28 and TRBJ2-7; D gene ambiguous. Germline CDR1 MDHEN, CDR2 SYDVKM. Trimming cost V 6 bases and J 3 bases, with 12 bases left between them. The CDR3 is 13 residues long. The variable domain in full, with the rest retrieved from reference TRBV28 and TRBJ2-7, is DVKVTQSSRYLVKRTGEKVFLECVQDMDHENMFWYRQDPGLGLRLIYFSYDVKMKEKGDIPEGYSVSREKKERFSLILESASTNQTSMYLCASRTSTGYEQYFGPGTRLTVT.

CDR3 coding DNA: TGCGCCAGCAATGGACCGATGGGGGCCGAGCAGTACTTC. Amino acid sequence: CASNGPMGAEQYF. The rearrangement joins TRBV10-2 to TRBJ2-7, with a weak D call TRBD1 (6 bases). With 7 bases removed from V and 6 bases from J, the gap between germline ends came to 16 bases. The CDR3 extends over 13 amino acids. Germline CDR1 is WSHSY and CDR2 is SAAADI.

This clonotype has ten or more counts. The rearrangement links TRBV6-2 or TRBV6-3 to TRBJ2-5; 9 positions match TRBD1. Looked up from germline, CDR1 is MNHEY and CDR2 is SVGEGT. The J segment lost 7 bases and the V segment lost 6 bases, leaving 3 bases of the junction unmatched. CDR3 length: 12 residues. DNA for the CDR3: TGTGCCAGCAGCGGGACAGGGCGGACCCAGTACTTC. It yields the protein CASSGTGRTQYF.